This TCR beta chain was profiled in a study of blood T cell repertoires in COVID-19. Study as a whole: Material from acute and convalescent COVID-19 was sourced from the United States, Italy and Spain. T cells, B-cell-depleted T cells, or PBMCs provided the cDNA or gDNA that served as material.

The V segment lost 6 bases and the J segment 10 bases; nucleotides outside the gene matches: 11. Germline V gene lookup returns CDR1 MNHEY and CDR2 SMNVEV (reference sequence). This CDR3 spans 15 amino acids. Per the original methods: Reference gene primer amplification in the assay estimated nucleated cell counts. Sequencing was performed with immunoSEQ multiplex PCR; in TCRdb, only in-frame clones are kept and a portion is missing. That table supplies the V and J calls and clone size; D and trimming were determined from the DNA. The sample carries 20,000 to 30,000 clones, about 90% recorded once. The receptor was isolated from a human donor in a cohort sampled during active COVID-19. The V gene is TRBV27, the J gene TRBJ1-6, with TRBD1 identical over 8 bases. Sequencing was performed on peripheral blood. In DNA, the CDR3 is TGTGCCAGCAGGCTGGAGAGGACAGGGAGGTCACCCCTCCACTTT. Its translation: CASRLERTGRSPLHF.